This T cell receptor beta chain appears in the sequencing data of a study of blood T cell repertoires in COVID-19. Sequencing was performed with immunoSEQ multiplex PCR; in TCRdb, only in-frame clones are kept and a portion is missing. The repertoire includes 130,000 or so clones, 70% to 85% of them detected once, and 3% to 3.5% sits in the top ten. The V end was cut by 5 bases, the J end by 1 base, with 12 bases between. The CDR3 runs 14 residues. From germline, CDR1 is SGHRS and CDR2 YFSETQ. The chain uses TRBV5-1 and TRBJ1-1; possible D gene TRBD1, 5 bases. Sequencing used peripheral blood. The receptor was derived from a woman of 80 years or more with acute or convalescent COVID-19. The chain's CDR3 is CASSKGYQNTEAFF. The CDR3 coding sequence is TGCGCCAGCAGTAAGGGGTATCAGAACACTGAAGCTTTCTTT.